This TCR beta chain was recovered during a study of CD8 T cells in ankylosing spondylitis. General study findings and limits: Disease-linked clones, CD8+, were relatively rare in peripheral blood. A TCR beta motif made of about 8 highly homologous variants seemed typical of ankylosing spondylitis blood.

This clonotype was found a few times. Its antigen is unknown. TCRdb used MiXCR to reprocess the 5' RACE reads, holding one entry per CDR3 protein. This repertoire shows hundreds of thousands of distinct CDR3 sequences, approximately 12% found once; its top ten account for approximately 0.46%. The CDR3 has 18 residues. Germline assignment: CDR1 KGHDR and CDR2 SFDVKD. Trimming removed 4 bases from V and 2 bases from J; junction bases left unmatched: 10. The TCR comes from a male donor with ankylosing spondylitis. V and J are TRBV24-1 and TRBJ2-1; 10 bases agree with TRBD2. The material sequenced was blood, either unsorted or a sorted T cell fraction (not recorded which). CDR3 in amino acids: CATSDSSQRGGAYNEQFF. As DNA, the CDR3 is TGTGCCACCAGTGACTCCTCCCAGCGGGGGGGAGCCTACAATGAGCAGTTCTTC.